The 15 T cell receptor beta chains given below trace back to one sample, sequenced in a study of blood T cell repertoires in COVID-19. Clones were read by immunoSEQ multiplex PCR, and TCRdb kept only the in-frame ones, dropping some. The sample shows about 150,000 clones, roughly 84% of them seen only once. Specimen: peripheral blood. These receptors all come from a man between 65 and 80 years old with acute or convalescent COVID-19.

The V and J genes are TRBV24-1 and TRBJ1-2; D is perhaps TRBD1 (5 bases). V lost 4 bases, J lost 4 bases, and 18 bases lay in between. This CDR3 is 16 amino acids long. Germline V gives CDR1 KGHDR, CDR2 SFDVKD. The CDR3 protein is CATSDPGLPDGYGYTF. CDR3 DNA: TGTGCCACCAGTGACCCGGGACTTCCCGACGGCTATGGCTACACCTTC.

This sequence joins TRBV7-3 and TRBJ2-1, with 7 bases aligning to TRBD2. Germline V lookup: CDR1 SGHTA, CDR2 FQGTGA. V dropped 5 bases and J dropped 7; count of bases not matched to a gene: 14. This CDR3 has 16 amino acids. The CDR3 region has the DNA TGTGCCAGCAGCCCGGGGGGTGGCGTGCTCGGGAATGAGCAGTTCTTC. It yields the protein CASSPGGGVLGNEQFF.

With respect to this clone: One junction end disagrees with the germline gene, perhaps due to a read error. The chain joins TRBV5-6 to TRBJ2-7; the D gene is possibly TRBD1 (6 bases). The length of the CDR3 is 15 residues. Germline V lookup: CDR1 SGHDT, CDR2 YYEEEE. The chain's CDR3 is CASGLYRDPTYEQYF. The CDR3, as DNA: TGTGCCAGCGGCTTATACAGGGACCCGACCTACGAGCAGTACTTC.

The chain employs TRBV5-4 and TRBJ2-1, with TRBD2 matching over 12 bases. There are 16 residues in the CDR3. Trimming took 5 bases from V and 2 from J; bases not matched to a gene: 5. Germline V gene lookup returns CDR1 SGHNT and CDR2 YYREEE (reference sequence). The CDR3 bases are TGTGCCAGCAGTCTAGCGGGGGGGCCTACCTACAATGAGCAGTTCTTC. As protein: CASSLAGGPTYNEQFF.

This chain joins TRBV18 and TRBJ1-2, with 10 nucleotides matching TRBD1. CDR1 and CDR2 from the germline V gene are KGHSH and LQKENI. The CDR3 consists of 15 residues. The trim removed 2 bases at V and 5 bases at J, leaving 5 bases unmatched. The CDR3 nucleotides are TGTGCCAGCTCACCAGGGACAGGGGAGGTTTATGGCTACACCTTC. It encodes CASSPGTGEVYGYTF. The variable domain in full, completed from reference TRBV18 and TRBJ1-2, reads NAGVMQNPRHLVRRRGQEARLRCSPMKGHSHVYWYRQLPEEGLKFMVYLQKENIIDESGMPKERFSAEFPKEGPSILRIQQVVRGDSAAYFCASSPGTGEVYGYTFGSGTRLTVV.

The chain recombines TRBV10-3 with TRBJ1-4; perhaps TRBD1 as D (6 bases). V was shortened by 2 bases and J by 8 bases, with 15 bases between the two germline ends. Per germline, CDR1 ENHRY and CDR2 SYGVKD. This CDR3 has 15 residues. The CDR3 region is CAISERTLTGEKLFF. The CDR3 nucleotides read TGTGCCATCAGTGAGAGGACACTCACAGGGGAAAAACTGTTTTTT.

The J gene is TRBJ2-2, the V gene TRBV9; D remains unclear. V was shortened by 4 bases and J by 6 bases, with 19 bases between the two germline ends. This CDR3 has 16 amino acids. The germline V gene has CDR1 SGDLS and CDR2 YYNGEE. The CDR3 bases are TGTGCCAGCAGCCCCAGTGGCGGCCTCCTCCCCGGGGAGCTGTTTTTT. As protein: CASSPSGGLLPGELFF.

The rearrangement joins TRBV5-4 to TRBJ2-2, with 7 nucleotides matching TRBD1. Trimming took 2 bases from V and 2 from J; bases not matched to a gene: 3. The V gene's germline CDR1 is SGHNT and CDR2 YYREEE (reference sequence). The CDR3 has 15 residues. For the CDR3, the DNA is TGTGCCAGCAGCTTCGGACAGGCCAACACCGGGGAGCTGTTTTTT. Its translation: CASSFGQANTGELFF. The full variable domain, in which reference TRBV5-4 and TRBJ2-2 provide the parts outside the CDR3, is ETGVTQSPTHLIKTRGQQVTLRCSSQSGHNTVSWYQQALGQGPQFIFQYYREEENGRGNFPPRFSGLQFPNYSSELNVNALELDDSALYLCASSFGQANTGELFFGEGSRLTVL.

This clone came up a few times. The J gene is TRBJ1-4, the V gene TRBV4-1; D call uncertain. Trimming removed 7 bases from V and 7 bases from J, with 25 bases in between. The CDR3 consists of 17 residues. The V gene's germline CDR1 is MGHRA and CDR2 YSYEKL. The CDR3 DNA sequence: TGCGCCAGCACCGTTAACCACCTCACTCGTGCTAGTGAAAAACTGTTTTTT. Translating it yields CASTVNHLTRASEKLFF.

The rearrangement joins TRBV7-2 to TRBJ2-3; maybe TRBD2 (6 bases). Germline V lookup: CDR1 SGHTA, CDR2 FQGNSA. V dropped 4 bases and J dropped 4 bases, with 18 bases sitting between them. This CDR3 contains 16 residues. In DNA form, the CDR3 reads TGTGCCAGCAGCTCCTCGTCCAGCCCGGGGGCAGATACGCAGTATTTT. Its protein is CASSSSSSPGADTQYF.

In the case of this clone: In the same sample, other DNA sequences code for this CDR3. The chain couples TRBV7-2 to TRBJ1-2; 10 positions match TRBD1. The CDR3 consists of 14 residues. Germline V CDR1 and CDR2: SGHTA, FQGNSA. V lost 3 bases, J lost 2 bases, and 0 bases stayed unmatched. The CDR3 coding sequence is TGTGCCAGCAGCTTGGGACAGGGGAACTATGGCTACACCTTC. This translates into CASSLGQGNYGYTF.

The chain links TRBV29-1 to TRBJ2-2; D not certain. This CDR3 is 14 amino acids long. The V end lost 4 bases, the J end lost 4 bases, and 13 bases lay between the germline ends. The V gene's germline CDR1 is SQVTM and CDR2 ANQGSEA. The CDR3 loop reads CSVGSASGTGELFF. CDR3 nucleotide sequence: TGCAGCGTTGGGTCTGCGTCGGGCACCGGGGAGCTGTTTTTT.

A remark on this clone: The sample has other DNA sequences that encode this CDR3 too. The rearrangement uses TRBV29-1 and TRBJ1-1, with TRBD1 matching 9 bases. There are 19 residues in the CDR3. Trimming cost V 1 base and J 3 bases; bases outside gene matches: 18. Per the germline V gene, CDR1 is SQVTM and CDR2 is ANQGSEA. CDR3 amino acids: CSVEVYPGQGSRGDTEAFF. The CDR3, as DNA: TGCAGCGTTGAAGTATATCCGGGACAGGGATCGCGGGGGGACACTGAAGCTTTCTTT.

The J gene is TRBJ1-3, the V gene TRBV4-1, with 10 bases identical to TRBD1. The length of the CDR3 is 16 residues. The trim removed 1 base at V and 2 bases at J, leaving 2 bases unmatched. Germline V CDR1 and CDR2: MGHRA, YSYEKL. The CDR3 DNA sequence: TGCGCCAGCAGCCAAGGGGACAGGGGAACTGGAAACACCATATATTTT. Translated: CASSQGDRGTGNTIYF.

The V and J genes are TRBV19 and TRBJ1-5; 9 bases align to TRBD1. With V trimmed by 6 bases and J by 4 bases, 4 bases remained unmatched. Germline V CDR1 and CDR2: LNHDA, SQIVND (reference sequence). The CDR3 consists of 14 residues. DNA of the CDR3: TGTGCCAGTAGACGGACAGGGGATAATCAGCCCCAGCATTTT. Translating it yields CASRRTGDNQPQHF. The full variable domain, in which reference TRBV19 and TRBJ1-5 provide the parts outside the CDR3, is DGGITQSPKYLFRKEGQNVTLSCEQNLNHDAMYWYRQDPGQGLRLIYYSQIVNDFQKGDIAEGYSVSREKKESFPLTVTSAQKNPTAFYLCASRRTGDNQPQHFGDGTRLSIL.